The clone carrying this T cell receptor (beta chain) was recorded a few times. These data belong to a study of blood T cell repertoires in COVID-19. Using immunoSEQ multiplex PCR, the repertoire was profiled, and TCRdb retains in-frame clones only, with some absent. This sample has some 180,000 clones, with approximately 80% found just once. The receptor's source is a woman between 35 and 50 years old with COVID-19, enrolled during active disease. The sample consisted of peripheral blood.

The CDR3 sequence: CSVFAFAPFEETQYF. The CDR3 nucleotides read TGCAGCGTTTTTGCGTTCGCCCCCTTTGAGGAGACCCAGTACTTC. V is TRBV29-1 and J is TRBJ2-5; no firm D call. Trimming removed 5 bases at V and 5 bases at J, with 21 bases between. Germline V lookup: CDR1 SQVTM, CDR2 ANQGSEA. The CDR3 length is 15 residues.